The 10 T cell receptor beta chains listed next were all sequenced from one sample in a study of shared clonotypes between healthy human individuals. CD45RO-negative, CCR7-positively selected cells formed the naive CD8 fraction, excluding terminally differentiated effector memory CD45RA+ cells. TCRdb's copy holds only in-frame clones and misses some; the assay was immunoSEQ multiplex PCR. This table holds about 2.1 million clones, 80% to 95% found once. The material sequenced was naive CD8+ T cells from PBMCs. Receptor source: a man between 18 and 35 years old in good health. Some clones in this sample may be carry-over from other donors' samples.

The chain joins TRBV4-1 to TRBJ2-5; 13 bases are a match to TRBD2. The CDR3 runs to 18 residues. Germline V gene data show CDR1 as MGHRA and CDR2 as YSYEKL. V trimming: 0 bases; J trimming: 1 base; junction bases outside the gene matches: 5. The DNA of the CDR3 is TGCGCCAGCAGCCAAGAAGGGGGACTAGCGGGGCCCCAAGAGACCCAGTACTTC. Its protein product is CASSQEGGLAGPQETQYF.

This chain uses TRBV6-5 with TRBJ2-5; TRBD2 might be the D (6 bases). V shed 5 bases and J shed 2 bases, with 12 bases lying between them. The CDR3 consists of 14 residues. CDR1 MNHEY and CDR2 SVGAGI come from the germline V gene. CDR3 sequence reads: CASSPPGGQETQYF. CDR3 in DNA: TGTGCCAGCAGTCCCCCCGGGGGACAAGAGACCCAGTACTTC.

The V call is TRBV15, the J call TRBJ1-2; TRBD1 agrees at 9 bases. CDR3 length: 15 amino acids. Germline V CDR1 and CDR2: LNHNV, YYDKDF (reference sequence). After removal of 1 base from V and 8 bases from J, the junction contained 8 bases not matched to a gene. CDR3 amino acids: CATSRGGQGIEGYTF. The DNA for the CDR3 is TGTGCCACCAGCAGAGGGGGACAGGGAATAGAAGGCTACACCTTC. The variable domain in full, completed from reference TRBV15 and TRBJ1-2, reads DAMVIQNPRYQVTQFGKPVTLSCSQTLNHNVMYWYQQKSSQAPKLLFHYYDKDFNNEADTPDNFQSRRPNTSFCFLDIRSPGLGDTAMYLCATSRGGQGIEGYTFGSGTRLTVV.

The rearrangement links TRBV30 to TRBJ2-5; D possibly corresponds to TRBD2 (6 bases). There are 16 residues in the CDR3. Germline CDR1 is GTSNPN and CDR2 is SVGIG (reference sequence). With 5 bases removed from V and 3 bases from J, the gap between germline ends came to 22 bases. CDR3 nucleotides: TGTGCCTGGCGGGGGAGGCCGGGACGCAAAAAAGAGACCCAGTACTTC. Its protein is CAWRGRPGRKKETQYF.

This chain joins TRBV27 and TRBJ2-3; D unclear. The CDR3 totals 13 residues. Germline assignment: CDR1 MNHEY and CDR2 SMNVEV (reference sequence). V was cut by 3 bases and J by 7 bases, with 11 bases left in between. The CDR3 nucleotides read TGTGCCAGCAGTTTTGGTACAACCTATACGCAGTATTTT. This translates into CASSFGTTYTQYF.

The chain carries TRBV30 and TRBJ2-1; tentatively, D is TRBD2 (6 bases). The V gene lost 7 bases and the J gene lost 0 bases, with 13 bases spanning the gap. In germline, CDR1 is GTSNPN, CDR2 SVGIG (reference sequence). CDR3 length equals 14 residues. The CDR3 DNA reads TGTGCCTACCAGTACGGGAGCTCCTACAATGAGCAGTTCTTC. Translating it yields CAYQYGSSYNEQFF. Full variable domain (outside the CDR3, taken from reference TRBV30 and TRBJ2-1): SQTIHQWPATLVQPVGSPLSLECTVEGTSNPNLYWYRQAAGRGLQLLFYSVGIGQISSEVPQNLSASRPQDRQFILSSKKLLLSDSGFYLCAYQYGSSYNEQFFGPGTRLTVL.

The chain is built from TRBV15 and TRBJ2-7; either TRBD1 or TRBD2 may supply D (5 bases each). Trimming took off 0 bases at V and 6 bases at J, with 18 bases between the two ends. This CDR3 is 16 amino acids long. CDR1 and CDR2 from the germline V gene are LNHNV and YYDKDF (reference sequence). CDR3 bases: TGTGCCACCAGCAGAGATTGGGGACGGCTTTTGGGCGAGCAGTACTTC. This encodes CATSRDWGRLLGEQYF.

For the CDR3, the DNA is TGTGCCAGCAGCTTAGGTCCAGGGTTCTACGAGCAGTACTTC. This translates into CASSLGPGFYEQYF. The chain links TRBV7-2 to TRBJ2-7; tentatively, D is TRBD1 (5 bases). V lost 1 base, J lost 3 bases, and 10 bases lay in between. The CDR3 has 14 residues. The V gene's germline CDR1 is SGHTA and CDR2 FQGNSA.

V gene TRBV7-8 combines with J gene TRBJ2-7; TRBD1 is a possible D gene (6 bases). Germline V CDR1 and CDR2: SGHVS, FQNEAQ. The CDR3 is made up of 13 amino acids. Deletions cut 7 bases from V and 5 bases from J, with 15 bases between. This CDR3 is CASTSLNRDEQYF. CDR3 DNA sequence: TGTGCCAGCACTAGTTTGAACAGGGACGAGCAGTACTTC.

V is TRBV27 and J is TRBJ2-1; D uncertain. This CDR3 is built from 15 residues. V was trimmed by 3 bases and J by 12 bases, leaving 21 bases between them. Per germline, CDR1 MNHEY and CDR2 SMNVEV (reference sequence). DNA for the CDR3: TGTGCCAGCAGTTTTCACAGTAGTATCCGTTTTGGGCAGTTCTTC. Translating gives CASSFHSSIRFGQFF.